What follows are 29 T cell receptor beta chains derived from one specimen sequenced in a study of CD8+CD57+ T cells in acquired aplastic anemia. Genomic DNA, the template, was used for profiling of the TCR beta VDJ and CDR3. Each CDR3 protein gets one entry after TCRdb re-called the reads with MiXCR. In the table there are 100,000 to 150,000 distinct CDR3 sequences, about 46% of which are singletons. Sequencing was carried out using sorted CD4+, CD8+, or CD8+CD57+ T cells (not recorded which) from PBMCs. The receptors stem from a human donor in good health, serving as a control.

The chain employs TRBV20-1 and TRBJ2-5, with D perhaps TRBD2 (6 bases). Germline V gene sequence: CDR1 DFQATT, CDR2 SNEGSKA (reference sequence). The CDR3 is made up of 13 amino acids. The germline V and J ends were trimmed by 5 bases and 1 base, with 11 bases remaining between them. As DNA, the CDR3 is TGCAGTGCTTACGTAGCGGTCCAAGAGACCCAGTACTTC. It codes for CSAYVAVQETQYF.

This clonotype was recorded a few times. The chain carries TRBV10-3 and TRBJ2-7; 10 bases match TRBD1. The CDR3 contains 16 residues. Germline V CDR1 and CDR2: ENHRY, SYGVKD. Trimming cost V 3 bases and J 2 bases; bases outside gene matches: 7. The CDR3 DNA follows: TGTGCCATCAGTGATGGGACAGGGGTAGAGACCTACGAGCAGTACTTC. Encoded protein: CAISDGTGVETYEQYF.

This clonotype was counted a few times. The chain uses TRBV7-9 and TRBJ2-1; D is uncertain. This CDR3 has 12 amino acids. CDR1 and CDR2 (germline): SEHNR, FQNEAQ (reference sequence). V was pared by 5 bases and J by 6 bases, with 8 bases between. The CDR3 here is CASSPGPNEQFF. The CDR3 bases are TGTGCCAGCAGCCCGGGCCCCAATGAGCAGTTCTTC.

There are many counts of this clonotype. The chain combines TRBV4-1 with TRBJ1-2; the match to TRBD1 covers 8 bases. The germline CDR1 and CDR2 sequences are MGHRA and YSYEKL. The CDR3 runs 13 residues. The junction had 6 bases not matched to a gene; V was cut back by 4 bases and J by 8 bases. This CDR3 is CASSPDRAGGYTF. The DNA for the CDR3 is TGCGCCAGCAGCCCGGACAGGGCGGGAGGCTACACCTTC.

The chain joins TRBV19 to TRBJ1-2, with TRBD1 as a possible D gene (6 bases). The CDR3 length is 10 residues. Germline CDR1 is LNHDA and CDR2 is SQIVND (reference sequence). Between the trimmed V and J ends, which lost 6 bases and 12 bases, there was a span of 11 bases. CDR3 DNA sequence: TGTGCCAGTAGAATGCACAGGGACACCTTC. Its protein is CASRMHRDTF.

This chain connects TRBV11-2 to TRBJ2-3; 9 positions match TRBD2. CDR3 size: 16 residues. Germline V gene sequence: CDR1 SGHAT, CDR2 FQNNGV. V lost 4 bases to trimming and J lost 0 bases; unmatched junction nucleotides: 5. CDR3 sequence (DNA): TGTGCCAGCAGCTCCCGACTAGCGGCTAGCACAGATACGCAGTATTTT. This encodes CASSSRLAASTDTQYF.

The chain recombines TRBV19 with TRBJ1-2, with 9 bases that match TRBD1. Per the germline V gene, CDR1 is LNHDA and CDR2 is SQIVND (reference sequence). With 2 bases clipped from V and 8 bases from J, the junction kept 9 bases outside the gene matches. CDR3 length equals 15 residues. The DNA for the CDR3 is TGTGCCAGTAGTATATCTGGGACAGGGATTTACGGCTACACCTTC. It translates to CASSISGTGIYGYTF.

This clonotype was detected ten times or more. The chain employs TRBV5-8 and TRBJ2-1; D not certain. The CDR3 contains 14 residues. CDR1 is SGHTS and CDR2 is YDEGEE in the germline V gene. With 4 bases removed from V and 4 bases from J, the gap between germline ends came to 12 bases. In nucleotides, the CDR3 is TGTGCCAGCAGCGCGCAATTCCTTTACAATGAGCAGTTCTTC. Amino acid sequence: CASSAQFLYNEQFF.

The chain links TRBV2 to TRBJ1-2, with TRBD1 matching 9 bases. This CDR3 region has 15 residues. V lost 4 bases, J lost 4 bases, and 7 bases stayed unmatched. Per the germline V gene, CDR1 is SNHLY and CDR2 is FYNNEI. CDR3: CASSGLDRGGYGYTF. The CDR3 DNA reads TGTGCCAGCAGTGGACTGGACAGGGGTGGCTATGGCTACACCTTC. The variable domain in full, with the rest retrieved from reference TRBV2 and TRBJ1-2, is EPEVTQTPSHQVTQMGQEVILRCVPISNHLYFYWYRQILGQKVEFLVSFYNNEISEKSEIFDDQFSVERPDGSNFTLKIRSTKLEDSAMYFCASSGLDRGGYGYTFGSGTRLTVV.

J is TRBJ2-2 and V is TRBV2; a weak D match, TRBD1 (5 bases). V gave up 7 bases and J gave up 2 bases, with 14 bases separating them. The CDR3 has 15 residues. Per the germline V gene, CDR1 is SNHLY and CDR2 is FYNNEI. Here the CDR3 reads CASTQESGNTGELFF. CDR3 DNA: TGTGCCAGCACACAGGAGTCTGGAAACACCGGGGAGCTGTTTTTT.

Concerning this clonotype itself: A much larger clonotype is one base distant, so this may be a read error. The CDR3 loop is CASGLGLGGDNQPQHF. CDR3 DNA: TGTGCTAGTGGTTTGGGTCTAGGGGGGGACAATCAGCCCCAGCATTTT. The rearrangement uses TRBV12-5 and TRBJ1-5, with D maybe TRBD1 (6 bases). In germline, CDR1 is LGHNT, CDR2 FRNRAP. This CDR3 is built from 16 residues. The V and J ends lost 1 base and 3 bases respectively, with 13 bases between them. Drawing the rest from reference TRBV12-5 and TRBJ1-5, the complete variable domain is DARVTQTPRHKVTEMGQEVTMRCQPILGHNTVFWYRQTMMQGLELLAYFRNRAPLDDSGMPKDRFSAEMPDATLATLKIQPSEPRDSAVYFCASGLGLGGDNQPQHFGDGTRLSIL.

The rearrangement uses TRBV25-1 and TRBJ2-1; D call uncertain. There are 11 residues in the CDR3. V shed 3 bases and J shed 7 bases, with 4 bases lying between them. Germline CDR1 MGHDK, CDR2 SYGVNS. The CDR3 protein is CASSDRNEQFF. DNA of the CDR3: TGTGCCAGCAGTGACAGGAATGAGCAGTTCTTC.

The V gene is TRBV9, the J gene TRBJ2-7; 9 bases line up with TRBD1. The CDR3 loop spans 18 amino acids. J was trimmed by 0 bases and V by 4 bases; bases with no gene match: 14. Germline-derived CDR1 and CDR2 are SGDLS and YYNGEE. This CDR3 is CASSPSRPGQGRSYEQYF. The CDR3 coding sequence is TGTGCCAGCAGCCCCAGCCGTCCGGGACAGGGACGCTCCTACGAGCAGTACTTC.

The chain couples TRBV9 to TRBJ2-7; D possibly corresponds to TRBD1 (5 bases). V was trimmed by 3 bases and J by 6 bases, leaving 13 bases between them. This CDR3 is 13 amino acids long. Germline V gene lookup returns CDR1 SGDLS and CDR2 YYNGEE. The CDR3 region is CASSAGHGSEQYF. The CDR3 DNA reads TGTGCCAGCAGCGCTGGACACGGATCCGAGCAGTACTTC.

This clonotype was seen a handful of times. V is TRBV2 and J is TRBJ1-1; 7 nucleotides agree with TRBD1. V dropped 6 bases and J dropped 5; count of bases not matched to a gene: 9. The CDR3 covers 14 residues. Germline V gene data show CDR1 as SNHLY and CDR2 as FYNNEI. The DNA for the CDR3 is TGTGCCAGCAGCGAGGACAGGATACGGACTGAAGCTTTCTTT. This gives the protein CASSEDRIRTEAFF. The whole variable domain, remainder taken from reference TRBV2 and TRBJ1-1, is EPEVTQTPSHQVTQMGQEVILRCVPISNHLYFYWYRQILGQKVEFLVSFYNNEISEKSEIFDDQFSVERPDGSNFTLKIRSTKLEDSAMYFCASSEDRIRTEAFFGQGTRLTVV.

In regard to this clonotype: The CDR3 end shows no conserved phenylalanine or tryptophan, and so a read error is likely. The CDR3 protein is CASSSTGGMGLYGQYL. The CDR3 DNA reads TGTGCCAGCAGCTCGACAGGGGGGATGGGGTTGTACGGGCAGTACCTC. The V and J genes are TRBV7-6 and TRBJ2-7; 9 bases fit TRBD1. This CDR3 contains 16 residues. CDR1 and CDR2 (germline): SGHVS, FNYEAQ.

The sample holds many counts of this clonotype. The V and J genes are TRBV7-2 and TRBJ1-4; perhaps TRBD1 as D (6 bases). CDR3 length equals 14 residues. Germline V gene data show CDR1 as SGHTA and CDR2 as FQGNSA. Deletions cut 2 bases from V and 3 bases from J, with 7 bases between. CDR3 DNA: TGTGCCAGCAGCTTACAGGGGTCTAATGAAAAACTGTTTTTT. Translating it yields CASSLQGSNEKLFF.

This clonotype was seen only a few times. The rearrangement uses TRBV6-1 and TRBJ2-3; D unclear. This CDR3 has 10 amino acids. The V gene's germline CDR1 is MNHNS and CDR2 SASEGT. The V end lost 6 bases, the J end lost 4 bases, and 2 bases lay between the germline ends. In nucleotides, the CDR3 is TGTGCCAGCAGCGCAGATACGCAGTATTTT. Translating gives CASSADTQYF.

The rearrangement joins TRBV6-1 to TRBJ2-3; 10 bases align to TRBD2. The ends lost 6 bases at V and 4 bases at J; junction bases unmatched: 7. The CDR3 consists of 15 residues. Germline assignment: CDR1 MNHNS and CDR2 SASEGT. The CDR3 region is CASRPFLAGADTQYF. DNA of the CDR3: TGTGCCAGCAGACCCTTTCTAGCGGGGGCAGATACGCAGTATTTT.

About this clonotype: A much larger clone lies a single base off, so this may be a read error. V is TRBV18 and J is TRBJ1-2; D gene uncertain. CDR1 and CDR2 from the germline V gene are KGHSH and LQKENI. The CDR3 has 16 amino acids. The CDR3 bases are TGTGCCAGCTCACCACCGTTCGCCAGAAATAACTATGGCCACACCTTC. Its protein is CASSPPFARNNYGHTF.

CDR3 nucleotide sequence: TGTGCCACCCAGACTAGAGGGGTTGACGAGCAGTACTTC. Translating gives CATQTRGVDEQYF. The V gene is TRBV10-3, the J gene TRBJ2-7, with D perhaps TRBD2 (6 bases). V dropped 10 bases and J dropped 5 bases, with 18 bases sitting between them. CDR1 and CDR2 from the germline V gene are ENHRY and SYGVKD. CDR3 length: 13 residues.

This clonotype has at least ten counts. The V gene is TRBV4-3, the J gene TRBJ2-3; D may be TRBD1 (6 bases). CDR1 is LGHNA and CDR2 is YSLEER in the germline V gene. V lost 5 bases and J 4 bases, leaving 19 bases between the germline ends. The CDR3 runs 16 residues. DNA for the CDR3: TGCGCCAGCAGCAAACGTGGAAGGGGGTACGCAGATACGCAGTATTTT. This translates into CASSKRGRGYADTQYF.

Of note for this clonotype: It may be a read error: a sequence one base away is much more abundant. CDR3 sequence: CSALITGTGKNEQFF. The CDR3 bases are TGCAGTGCTTTAATTACCGGGACAGGGAAGAATGAGCAGTTCTTC. The V call is TRBV20-1, the J call TRBJ2-1, with 9 bases that match TRBD1. The ends lost 5 bases at V and 7 bases at J; junction bases unmatched: 12. The CDR3 consists of 15 residues. CDR1 is DFQATT, CDR2 SNEGSKA, per germline (reference sequence).

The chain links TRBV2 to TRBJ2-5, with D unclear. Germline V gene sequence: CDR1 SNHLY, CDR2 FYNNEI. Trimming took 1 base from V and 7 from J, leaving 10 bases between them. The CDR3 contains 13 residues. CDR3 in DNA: TGTGCCAGCAGTGAAGTACCGGTCGGGACCCAGTACTTC. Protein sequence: CASSEVPVGTQYF.

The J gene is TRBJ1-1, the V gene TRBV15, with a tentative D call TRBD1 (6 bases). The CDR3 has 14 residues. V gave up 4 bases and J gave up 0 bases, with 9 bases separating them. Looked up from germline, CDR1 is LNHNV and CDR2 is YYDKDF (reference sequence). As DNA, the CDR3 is TGTGCCACCAGCACGGGACATCTGAACACTGAAGCTTTCTTT. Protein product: CATSTGHLNTEAFF. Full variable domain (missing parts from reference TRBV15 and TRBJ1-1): DAMVIQNPRYQVTQFGKPVTLSCSQTLNHNVMYWYQQKSSQAPKLLFHYYDKDFNNEADTPDNFQSRRPNTSFCFLDIRSPGLGDTAMYLCATSTGHLNTEAFFGQGTRLTVV.

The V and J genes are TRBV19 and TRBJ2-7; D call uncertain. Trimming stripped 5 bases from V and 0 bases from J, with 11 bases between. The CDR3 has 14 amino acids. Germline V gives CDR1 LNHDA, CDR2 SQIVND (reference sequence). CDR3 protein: CASSVVKGSYEQYF. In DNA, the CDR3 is TGTGCCAGTAGTGTCGTCAAGGGCTCCTACGAGCAGTACTTC.

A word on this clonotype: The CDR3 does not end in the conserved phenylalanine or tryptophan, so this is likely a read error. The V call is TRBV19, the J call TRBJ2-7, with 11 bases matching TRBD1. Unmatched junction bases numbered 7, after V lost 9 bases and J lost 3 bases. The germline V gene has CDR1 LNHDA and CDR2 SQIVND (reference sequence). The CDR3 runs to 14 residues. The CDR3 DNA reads TGTGCCAGCAAATCGGACAGGGGGCGCTACGAGCAGTACCTC. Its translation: CASKSDRGRYEQYL.

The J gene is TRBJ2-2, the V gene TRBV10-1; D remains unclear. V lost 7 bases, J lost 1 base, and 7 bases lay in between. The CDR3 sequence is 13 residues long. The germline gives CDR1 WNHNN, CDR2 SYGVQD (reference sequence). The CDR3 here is CASKAENTGELFF. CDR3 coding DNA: TGCGCCAGCAAGGCAGAGAACACCGGGGAGCTGTTTTTT.

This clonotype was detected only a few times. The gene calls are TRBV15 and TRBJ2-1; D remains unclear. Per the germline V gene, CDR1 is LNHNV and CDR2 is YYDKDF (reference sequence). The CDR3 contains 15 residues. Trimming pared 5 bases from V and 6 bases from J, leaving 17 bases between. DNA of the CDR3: TGTGCCACCAGCTCATGGACGAGCGATGTCAATGAGCAGTTCTTC. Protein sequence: CATSSWTSDVNEQFF.